Presented here are 15 T cell receptor beta chains from one specimen sequenced in a study of blood T cell repertoires in COVID-19. Profiling relied on immunoSEQ multiplex PCR, and the TCRdb table lists in-frame clones only, not all of them. The sample holds 200,000 to 300,000 clones, about 80% seen once. Sequenced sample: peripheral blood. The receptors shown here come from a woman aged 80 or over with acute or convalescent COVID-19.

CDR3 protein: CASSKGEGQGAAGELFF. The CDR3 DNA reads TGTGCCAGCAGCAAAGGGGAGGGACAGGGGGCCGCCGGGGAGCTGTTTTTT. V gene TRBV9 combines with J gene TRBJ2-2; 12 bases fit TRBD1. CDR3 size: 17 residues. V lost 4 bases, J lost 6 bases, and 10 bases stayed unmatched. Germline values: CDR1 SGDLS, CDR2 YYNGEE.

The chain recombines TRBV20-1 with TRBJ2-5; 7 nucleotides agree with TRBD1. The germline gives CDR1 DFQATT, CDR2 SNEGSKA (reference sequence). The CDR3 sequence is 11 residues long. V lost 6 bases, J lost 4 bases, and 2 bases stayed unmatched. The CDR3 DNA reads as TGCAGTGCACGGACAGGAGAGACCCAGTACTTC. Amino acid sequence: CSARTGETQYF.

V and J are TRBV5-1 and TRBJ2-4, with 7 positions matching TRBD1. Losses at the gene ends were 0 bases for V and 9 bases for J; bases not matched to a gene: 3. CDR1 is SGHRS and CDR2 is YFSETQ in the germline V gene. The CDR3 runs to 13 residues. The CDR3 reads CASSLAGQSIQYF. In DNA form, the CDR3 reads TGCGCCAGCAGCTTGGCGGGACAGAGCATTCAGTACTTC. The variable domain in full, with the rest retrieved from reference TRBV5-1 and TRBJ2-4, is KAGVTQTPRYLIKTRGQQVTLSCSPISGHRSVSWYQQTPGQGLQFLFEYFSETQRNKGNFPGRFSGRQFSNSRSEMNVSTLELGDSALYLCASSLAGQSIQYFGAGTRLSVL.

This chain joins TRBV4-1 and TRBJ1-2; TRBD1 agrees at 7 bases. The CDR3 is 16 amino acids. The germline V gene has CDR1 MGHRA and CDR2 YSYEKL. Trimming took 3 bases from V and 1 from J; bases not matched to a gene: 8. CDR3 in amino acids: CASSQVTGTVNYGYTF. Written as DNA, the CDR3 is TGCGCCAGCAGCCAGGTAACCGGGACAGTTAACTATGGCTACACCTTC.

This chain connects TRBV4-1 to TRBJ2-3, with a weak D call TRBD2 (5 bases). The CDR3 contains 19 residues. Trimming took 0 bases from V and 5 from J, leaving 24 bases between them. Germline-derived CDR1 and CDR2 are MGHRA and YSYEKL. CDR3 in DNA: TGCGCCAGCAGCCAAGATTCTGCTCGAGGGCGGGTACCCTTAGATACGCAGTATTTT. This encodes CASSQDSARGRVPLDTQYF.

The chain employs TRBV20-1 and TRBJ1-1; D not resolved. The CDR3 sequence is 11 residues long. Germline CDR1 and CDR2: DFQATT and SNEGSKA (reference sequence). V was trimmed by 0 bases and J by 5 bases, leaving 4 bases between them. The DNA for the CDR3 is TGCAGTGCTAGAGAGCGGACTGAAGCTTTCTTT. Translated, it gives CSARERTEAFF.

This clone showed up just a few times. The chain links TRBV30 to TRBJ1-2, with TRBD1 identical over 8 bases. CDR3 length equals 13 residues. Germline V CDR1 and CDR2: GTSNPN, SVGIG (reference sequence). This CDR3 is CASPPGQGKGYTF. For the CDR3, the DNA is TGTGCATCGCCACCCGGACAGGGCAAAGGCTACACCTTC.

The rearrangement joins TRBV6-6 to TRBJ2-2; 15 bases are shared with TRBD2. V dropped 5 bases and J dropped 2; count of bases not matched to a gene: 3. This CDR3 comprises 17 residues. Germline CDR1 and CDR2: MNHNY and SVGAGI (reference sequence). DNA for the CDR3: TGTGCCAGCAGTCGGACTAGCGGGGGGGTCAACACCGGGGAGCTGTTTTTT. Protein sequence: CASSRTSGGVNTGELFF.

The rearrangement links TRBV30 to TRBJ2-3; TRBD1 agrees at 11 bases. The junction had 8 bases not matched to a gene; V was cut back by 0 bases and J by 6 bases. Germline V gene lookup returns CDR1 GTSNPN and CDR2 SVGIG (reference sequence). This CDR3 spans 16 amino acids. The CDR3: CAWSVGQGAGWDTQYF. The CDR3 nucleotides are TGTGCCTGGAGTGTAGGACAGGGGGCCGGCTGGGATACGCAGTATTTT.

This clone was detected only a few times. V usage is TRBV5-1 and J usage is TRBJ1-4, with D possibly matching TRBD1 (5 bases). CDR1 SGHRS and CDR2 YFSETQ come from the germline V gene. V lost 0 bases and J 3 bases, leaving 9 bases between the germline ends. This CDR3 has 15 amino acids. CDR3 coding DNA: TGCGCCAGCAGCTTGGCGGGGGGATCTAATGAAAAACTGTTTTTT. Translating it yields CASSLAGGSNEKLFF.

The CDR3 region is CASSHSGGRNYGYTF. CDR3 in DNA: TGTGCCAGCAGCCACTCAGGGGGTCGGAACTATGGCTACACCTTC. The chain carries TRBV3-1 (or the pseudogene TRBV3-2) and TRBJ1-2, with 7 bases identical to TRBD1. V was clipped by 3 bases and J by 2 bases; unmatched bases: 6. This CDR3 has 15 amino acids. The germline V gene has CDR1 LGHDT and CDR2 YNNKEL (reference sequence).

The chain is built from TRBV2 and TRBJ2-3; D gene unclear. This CDR3 has 15 amino acids. CDR1 and CDR2 (germline): SNHLY, FYNNEI. The V end was cut by 4 bases, the J end by 1 base, with 12 bases between. Written as DNA, the CDR3 is TGTGCCAGCAGTGCCCTCATAGGAGGCACAGATACGCAGTATTTT. Protein product: CASSALIGGTDTQYF.

V gene TRBV19 combines with J gene TRBJ2-1; 7 bases align to TRBD1. CDR1 and CDR2 (germline): LNHDA, SQIVND (reference sequence). V lost 4 bases, J lost 15 bases, and 15 bases stayed unmatched. This CDR3 has 14 residues. CDR3: CASSRTRQGTPPFF. CDR3 coding DNA: TGTGCCAGTAGTAGGACCAGACAGGGCACCCCCCCGTTCTTC.

This clone appeared a few times. The chain uses TRBV18 and TRBJ2-4; the D gene is possibly TRBD2 (6 bases). V was pared by 1 base and J by 5 bases, with 15 bases between. Germline V gene data show CDR1 as KGHSH and CDR2 as LQKENI. This CDR3 comprises 16 residues. The CDR3 bases are TGTGCCAGCTCACCACAGGGAGGCTACGAGGAAAACATTCAGTACTTC. Translated: CASSPQGGYEENIQYF.

The CDR3 region has the DNA TGTGCCAGCAGCTCGACCCAGGACAGGGAATACCAAGAGACCCAGTACTTC. Translating gives CASSSTQDREYQETQYF. The J gene is TRBJ2-5, the V gene TRBV13; 8 bases match TRBD1. The length of the CDR3 is 17 residues. The junction had 10 bases not matched to a gene; V was cut back by 4 bases and J by 0 bases. The V gene's germline CDR1 is PRHDT and CDR2 FYEKMQ (reference sequence).